A selection of T cell receptor beta chains follows, all from one sample in a study of cytomegalovirus exposure and HLA in healthy donors. Some clones are missing from TCRdb's copy, which holds only in-frame ones; the method was immunoSEQ multiplex PCR. The sample consists of about 130,000 clones, 85% to 90% of them appearing once. The source material was PBMCs. The receptors originated from a young woman in good health and CMV-seropositive. The CDR3 runs from the conserved cysteine through the conserved F or W. Each record gives: J gene, V gene, clone size, D gene, CDR3 DNA, CDR3 protein. D genes are given only for firm matches. Only part of the rows carry a size: once, few, many, or a class if the clone is expanded.

>TRBJ2-3|TRBV9|NA|NA
TGTGCCAGCAGCGCGGCAGATACGCAGTATTTT
CASSAADTQYF
>TRBJ1-2|TRBV10-3|NA|NA
TGTGCCATCAGTGACGAGTGGGGGCGCAACTATGGCTACACCTTC
CAISDEWGRNYGYTF
>TRBJ2-6|TRBV6-1|NA|NA
TGTGCCGCTCAGGGTGCTGGGGCCAACGTCCTGACTTTC
CAAQGAGANVLTF
>TRBJ2-2|TRBV11-3|NA|NA
TGTGCCAGCAGCTTAGTGTCCTACGGGGAGCTGTTTTTT
CASSLVSYGELFF
>TRBJ1-2|TRBV28|NA|NA
TGTGCCAGCAGTTTTACCGTAGGGGTGGATGGCTACACCTTC
CASSFTVGVDGYTF
>TRBJ2-7|TRBV7-4|NA|TRBD1
TGTGCCAGCAGCCTTAGCCGGGACAGCCTCTCCTACGAGCAGTACTTC
CASSLSRDSLSYEQYF
>TRBJ1-5|TRBV2|NA|TRBD1
TGTGCCAGCAGTGAGACAGGGGTTGTTCAGCCCCAGCATTTT
CASSETGVVQPQHF
>TRBJ1-4|TRBV7-9|NA|NA
TGTGCCAGCAGCTTAGGGGGCAGTGAAAAACTGTTTTTT
CASSLGGSEKLFF
>TRBJ2-7|TRBV2|NA|TRBD2
TGTGCCGCCCTTGGGACTAGCGGGGGTCTCTCCTACGAGCAGTACTTC
CAALGTSGGLSYEQYF
>TRBJ2-5|TRBV9|once|TRBD2
TGTGCCAGCAGCCCCTCTCAGGCGGGACTAGCAGAAGAGACCCAGTACTTC
CASSPSQAGLAEETQYF
>TRBJ1-2|TRBV18|once|NA
TGTGCCAGCTCACCACCCGGAAGACAGGAGACTAACTATGGCTACACCTTC
CASSPPGRQETNYGYTF
>TRBJ1-2|TRBV6-6|NA|NA
TGTGCCAGCAGGGACAGCCCCTATGGCTACACCTTC
CASRDSPYGYTF
>TRBJ2-3|TRBV28|NA|NA
TGTGCCAGCAGTTCCCCGCTGGGGGCAGGGAAAGATACGCAGTATTTT
CASSSPLGAGKDTQYF
>TRBJ1-2|TRBV27|NA|TRBD1
TGTGCCAGCAGTTCCTGGGACAGGGGAGAGGGTGGCTACACCTTC
CASSSWDRGEGGYTF
>TRBJ2-5|TRBV5-1|NA|TRBD2
TGCGCCAGCAGCTTAGGGACTAGCGGGTTTGAAGAGACCCAGTACTTC
CASSLGTSGFEETQYF
>TRBJ2-2|TRBV29-1|NA|TRBD2
TGCAGCGTTGAAAGCGGGAGGAGAGCCGGGGAGCTGTTTTTT
CSVESGRRAGELFF
>TRBJ1-1|TRBV9|NA|TRBD1
TGTGCCAGCAGCGTAGGGGGGGACAGGGTAAAGGCTGAAGCTTTCTTT
CASSVGGDRVKAEAFF
>TRBJ1-3|TRBV25-1|NA|NA
TGTGCCAGCAGTGCTGCAGGTGGAAACACCATATATTTT
CASSAAGGNTIYF
>TRBJ2-2|TRBV7-3|few|TRBD1
TGTGCCAGCAGCTTAACGTCGCAGGGGGCTGGCACCGGGGAGCTGTTTTTT
CASSLTSQGAGTGELFF
>TRBJ1-2|TRBV7-8|once|TRBD1
TGTGCCAGCAGCTTACAGGGGGACTCAACCTATGGCTACACCTTC
CASSLQGDSTYGYTF
>TRBJ1-2|TRBV9|NA|NA
TGTGCCAGCAGCGTAGAAAGCACGGCTAACTATGGCTACACCTTC
CASSVESTANYGYTF
>TRBJ1-2|TRBV2|NA|NA
TGTGCCAGCAGTGAATCGGTCTATGGCTACACCTTC
CASSESVYGYTF
>TRBJ2-3|TRBV5-1|few|TRBD2
TGCGCCAGCACCACGGGACTAGCGGGAGGGACGTACACAGATACGCAGTATTTT
CASTTGLAGGTYTDTQYF
>TRBJ2-5|TRBV27|few|TRBD2
TGTGCCAGCAGTGCCCTAGCGGGAGGCCAAGAGACCCAGTACTTC
CASSALAGGQETQYF
>TRBJ1-4|TRBV5-4|NA|NA
TGTGCCAGCAGTCGGGAGAGTGAAAAACTGTTTTTT
CASSRESEKLFF
>TRBJ1-2|TRBV19|NA|NA
TGTGCCAGCCGGGACGGCGGGAGGCATGGCTACACCTTC
CASRDGGRHGYTF
>TRBJ1-1|TRBV30|NA|TRBD1
TGTGCCTGGAGTCCCGGGACAGTTAAAACTGAAGCTTTCTTT
CAWSPGTVKTEAFF
>TRBJ2-4|TRBV5-4|NA|NA
TGTGCCAGCAGCTTCCGTGGGGGCGGGGGAGCCCCTTTTCAGTACTTC
CASSFRGGGGAPFQYF
>TRBJ1-1|TRBV5-1|few|TRBD1
TGCGCCAGCAGCTTGGGGGGGACAGCTAACACTGAAGCTTTCTTT
CASSLGGTANTEAFF
>TRBJ2-1|TRBV9|NA|TRBD2
TGTGCCAGCAGCCCGCTAGCGGGATCCAATGAGCAGTTCTTC
CASSPLAGSNEQFF
>TRBJ2-7|TRBV6-1|NA|NA
TGTGCCAGCACCCCCCCCACAGTATACGAGCAGTACTTC
CASTPPTVYEQYF
>TRBJ1-2|TRBV6-4|NA|NA
TGTGCCTCCAGCCCTCGAAACGAGCTAGGGGTTAACTATGGCTACACCTTC
CASSPRNELGVNYGYTF
>TRBJ1-4|TRBV7-9|NA|TRBD1
TGTGCCAGCAGCTTAGGGAGGACAGGGGAATCAAAACTGTTTTTT
CASSLGRTGESKLFF
>TRBJ2-3|TRBV5-1|NA|TRBD2
TGCGCCAGCAGCACTAGCGGGATTACAGATACGCAGTATTTT
CASSTSGITDTQYF
>TRBJ1-4|TRBV19|NA|NA
TGTGCCAGTTCCTCTCTCGAAAAACTGTTTTTT
CASSSLEKLFF
>TRBJ2-3|TRBV7-8|NA|TRBD2
TGTGCCAGCAGCTTAGCGCGACGGACTAGCGGCACAGATACGCAGTATTTT
CASSLARRTSGTDTQYF
>TRBJ2-4|TRBV5-1|once|TRBD1
TGCGCCAGCAGCTTGTTGGACAGGGCCCAAAACATTCAGTACTTC
CASSLLDRAQNIQYF
>TRBJ1-2|TRBV7-9|NA|NA
TGTGCCAGCAGCCCACTACAGGAGCTTTATGGCTACACCTTC
CASSPLQELYGYTF
>TRBJ1-3|TRBV7-3|NA|TRBD1
TGTGCCAGCAGCTTGACAGGGTCTGGAAACACCATATATTTT
CASSLTGSGNTIYF
>TRBJ1-1|TRBV5-1|NA|TRBD1
TGCGCCAGCAGTCGACAGGGGGGGAACACTGAAGCTTTCTTT
CASSRQGGNTEAFF
>TRBJ1-1|TRBV5-6|NA|NA
TGTGCCAGCAGCTTGTTTCGGACAGCTCTTGAAGCTTTCTTT
CASSLFRTALEAFF
>TRBJ1-3|TRBV2|NA|NA
TGTGCCAGCAGTGAAGGGGGCGCAGCTGGAAACACCATATATTTT
CASSEGGAAGNTIYF
>TRBJ2-1|TRBV10-3|NA|NA
TGTGCCATCAGCTTGACAGCCAATGAGCAGTTCTTC
CAISLTANEQFF
>TRBJ1-5|TRBV28|NA|TRBD1
TGTGCCAGCAGTTTAGCCGGGGACAGGGTCAATCAGCCCCAGCATTTT
CASSLAGDRVNQPQHF
>TRBJ1-1|TRBV5-6|once|NA
TGTGCCAGCAGCTTGGACCAGTGGCCCCACGGGTGGACTGAAGCTTTCTTT
CASSLDQWPHGWTEAFF
>TRBJ1-2|TRBV5-5|NA|NA
TGTGCCAGCAGCTGGGTGGGGGGGCGGTCGGACTATGGCTACACCTTC
CASSWVGGRSDYGYTF
>TRBJ1-2|TRBV7-6|NA|NA
TGTGCCAGCAGCTTAGCAGGGGGTCCCTATGGCTACACCTTC
CASSLAGGPYGYTF